The rows below give T cell receptor beta chains drawn from one sample of a study of blood T cell repertoires in COVID-19. Measured with immunoSEQ multiplex PCR; TCRdb has only the in-frame clones, and not every one. The table includes approximately 130,000 clones, about 88% detected once. The sample was PBMCs or T cells enriched from blood (not recorded which). These receptors were obtained from a woman aged 45-65 years who had recovered from COVID-19. Each CDR3 is given with its conserved first and last residue. A D gene is named only where the DNA matches it firmly. For some rows the clone size is stated as once, few or many, or as a class when expanded; others skip it.

clone_size | j_call | d_call | v_call | cdr3_nt | cdr3_aa
- | TRBJ1-5 | TRBD1 | TRBV19 | TGTGCCAGTAGTACCTGGACAGGAGTCAATCAGCCCCAGCATTTT | CASSTWTGVNQPQHF
- | TRBJ1-5 | TRBD1 | TRBV9 | TGTGCCAGCAGCGTAGGGACAGGGGGCGGCAATCAGCCCCAGCATTTT | CASSVGTGGGNQPQHF
- | TRBJ1-1 | - | TRBV3-1/TRBV3-2 | TGTGCCAGCAGCCAAGATAACGGGAGGATGAACACTGAAGCTTTCTTT | CASSQDNGRMNTEAFF
- | TRBJ2-7 | - | TRBV7-9 | TGTGCCAGCAGCTTCGGACACGGAGGGGTTTACGAGCAGTACTTC | CASSFGHGGVYEQYF
few | TRBJ1-1 | TRBD1 | TRBV19 | TGTGCCAGTGAAGGACAGGGAGGGGAAGCTTTCTTT | CASEGQGGEAFF
once | TRBJ1-1 | - | TRBV18 | TGTGCCAGCTCACCATCAGGGCTAGAGGTCACTGAAGCTTTCTTT | CASSPSGLEVTEAFF
- | TRBJ2-5 | - | TRBV10-1 | TGCGCCAGCAGTGAGTCGACGGTAGGGGCACAAGAGACCCAGTACTTC | CASSESTVGAQETQYF
few | TRBJ1-5 | - | TRBV10-2 | TGCGCCAGCAGTGAGTCGAAAGGGGTTAGCAATCAGCCCCAGCATTTT | CASSESKGVSNQPQHF
few | TRBJ1-5 | - | TRBV27 | TGTTCCTCACGCAGAGGGAATAGCAATCAGCCCCAGCATTTT | CSSRRGNSNQPQHF
few | TRBJ2-1 | TRBD1 | TRBV24-1 | TGTGCCACCAGTGACCCGACAGGGAACAATGAGCAGTTCTTC | CATSDPTGNNEQFF
- | TRBJ1-1 | - | TRBV7-9 | TGTGCCAGCAGCTTTAGGACAGCGAACACTGAAGCTTTCTTT | CASSFRTANTEAFF
- | TRBJ2-1 | TRBD2 | TRBV9 | TGTGCCAGCAGCGTAGCTAGCGGGGGGGCCTTACGCAATGAGCAGTTCTTC | CASSVASGGALRNEQFF
- | TRBJ2-7 | - | TRBV2 | TGTGCCAGCAGTGATTGGGCAGTTGGTAGCTACGAGCAGTACTTC | CASSDWAVGSYEQYF
- | TRBJ1-2 | - | TRBV5-1 | TGCGCCAGCAGCCTGGAGGACAGTTCCCTACATGGCTACACCTTC | CASSLEDSSLHGYTF
- | TRBJ2-1 | TRBD1 | TRBV18 | TGTGCCAGCTCACCATTCCAGGGGGCATTGGGGACTTACGGCCTGAATGAGCAGTTCTTC | CASSPFQGALGTYGLNEQFF
- | TRBJ2-1 | TRBD2 | TRBV9 | TGTGCCAGCAGCGTTGGCGGGGGGGCCGGTGGTGAGCAGTTCTTC | CASSVGGGAGGEQFF
- | TRBJ1-5 | - | TRBV29-1 | TGCAGCGTTTCGGAGGGTCTTTTGGGCAATCAGCCCCAGCATTTT | CSVSEGLLGNQPQHF
- | TRBJ1-1 | TRBD1 | TRBV11-2 | TGTGCCAGCAGCTTCAGCATCAGGGGGCAGGAAGCTTTCTTT | CASSFSIRGQEAFF
- | TRBJ2-2 | TRBD2 | TRBV7-2 | TGTGCCAGCAGCTTCACGGGAGGCCCCGGGGAGCTGTTTTTT | CASSFTGGPGELFF
- | TRBJ2-7 | - | TRBV11-2 | TGTGCCAGCAGCCCCGTTTTCCTACCGAGGAACGAGCAGTACTTC | CASSPVFLPRNEQYF
- | TRBJ1-6 | - | TRBV18 | TGTGCCAGCTCACCGAAGACAGATTCACCCCTCCACTTT | CASSPKTDSPLHF
- | TRBJ1-3 | TRBD1 | TRBV2 | TGTGCCAGCGCCGGACAGGGGGCGTACACCATATATTTT | CASAGQGAYTIYF
- | TRBJ2-3 | - | TRBV3-1/TRBV3-2 | TGTGCCAGCAGCCAACAGGGAGATACGCAGTATTTT | CASSQQGDTQYF